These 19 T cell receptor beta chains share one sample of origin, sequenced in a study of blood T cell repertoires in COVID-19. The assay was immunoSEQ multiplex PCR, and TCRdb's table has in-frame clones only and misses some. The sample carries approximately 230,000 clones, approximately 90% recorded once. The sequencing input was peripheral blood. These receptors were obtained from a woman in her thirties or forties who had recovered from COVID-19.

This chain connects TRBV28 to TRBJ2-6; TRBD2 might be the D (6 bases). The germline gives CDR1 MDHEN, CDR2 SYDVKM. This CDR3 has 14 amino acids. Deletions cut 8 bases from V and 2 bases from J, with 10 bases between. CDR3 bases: TGTGCCAGCTGTGGGGGGACTGGGGCCAACGTCCTGACTTTC. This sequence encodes CASCGGTGANVLTF.

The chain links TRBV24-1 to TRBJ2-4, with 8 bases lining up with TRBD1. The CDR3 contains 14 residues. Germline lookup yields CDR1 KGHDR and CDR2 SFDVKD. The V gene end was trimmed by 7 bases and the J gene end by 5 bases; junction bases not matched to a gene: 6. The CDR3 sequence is CATSPGQGENIQYF. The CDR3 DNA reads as TGTGCCACCAGCCCCGGACAGGGTGAAAACATTCAGTACTTC.

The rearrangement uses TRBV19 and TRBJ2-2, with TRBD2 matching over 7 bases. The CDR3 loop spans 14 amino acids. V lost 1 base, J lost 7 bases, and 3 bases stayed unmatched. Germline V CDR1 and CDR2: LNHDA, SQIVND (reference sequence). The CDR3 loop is CASSIVGGIGELFF. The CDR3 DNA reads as TGTGCCAGTAGTATAGTGGGAGGGATCGGGGAGCTGTTTTTT.

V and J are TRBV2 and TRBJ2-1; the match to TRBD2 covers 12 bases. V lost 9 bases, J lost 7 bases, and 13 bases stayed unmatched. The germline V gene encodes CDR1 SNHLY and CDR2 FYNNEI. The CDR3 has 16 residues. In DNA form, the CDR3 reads TGTGCCAGTTGCCCCAGGACTAGCGGGATCAGGAATGAGCAGTTCTTC. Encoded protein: CASCPRTSGIRNEQFF.

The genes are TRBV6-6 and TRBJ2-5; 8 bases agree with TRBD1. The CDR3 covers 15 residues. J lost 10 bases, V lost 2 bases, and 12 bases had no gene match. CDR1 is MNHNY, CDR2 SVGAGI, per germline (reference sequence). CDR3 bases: TGTGCCAGCAGTTACGCCCAGGGGGCGCGTATTATCCAGTACTTC. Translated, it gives CASSYAQGARIIQYF.

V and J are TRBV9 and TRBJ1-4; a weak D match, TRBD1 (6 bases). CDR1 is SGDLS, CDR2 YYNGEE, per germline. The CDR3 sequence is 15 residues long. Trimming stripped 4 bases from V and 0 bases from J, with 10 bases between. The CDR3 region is CASSPGGPTNEKLFF. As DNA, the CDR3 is TGTGCCAGCAGCCCCGGGGGGCCAACTAATGAAAAACTGTTTTTT.

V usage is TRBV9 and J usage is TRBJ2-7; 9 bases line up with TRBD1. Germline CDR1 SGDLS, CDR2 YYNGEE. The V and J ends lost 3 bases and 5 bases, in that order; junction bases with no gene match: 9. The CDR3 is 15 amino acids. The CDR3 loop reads CASSARGTGRHEQYF. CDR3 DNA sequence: TGTGCCAGCAGCGCCAGGGGGACAGGGCGGCACGAGCAGTACTTC.

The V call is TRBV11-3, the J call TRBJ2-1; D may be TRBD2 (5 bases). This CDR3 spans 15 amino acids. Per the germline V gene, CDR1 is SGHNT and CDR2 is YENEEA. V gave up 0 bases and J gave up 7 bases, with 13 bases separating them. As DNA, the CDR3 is TGTGCCAGCAGCTTAGATGGGGAGATTGGGAATGAGCAGTTCTTC. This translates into CASSLDGEIGNEQFF.

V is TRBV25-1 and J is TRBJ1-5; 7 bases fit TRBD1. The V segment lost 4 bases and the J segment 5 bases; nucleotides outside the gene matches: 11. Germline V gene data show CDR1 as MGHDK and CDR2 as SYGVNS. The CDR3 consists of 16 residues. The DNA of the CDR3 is TGTGCCAGCAGTGCGGGACAGTGGGTTTTGCATCAGCCCCAGCATTTT. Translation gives CASSAGQWVLHQPQHF.

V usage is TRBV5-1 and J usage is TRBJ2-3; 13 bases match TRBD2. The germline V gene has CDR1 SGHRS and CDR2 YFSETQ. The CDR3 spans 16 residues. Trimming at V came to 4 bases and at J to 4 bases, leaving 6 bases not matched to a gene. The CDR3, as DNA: TGCGCCAGCAGCCTGGGTGGGACTAGCGGGGCAGATACGCAGTATTTT. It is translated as CASSLGGTSGADTQYF.

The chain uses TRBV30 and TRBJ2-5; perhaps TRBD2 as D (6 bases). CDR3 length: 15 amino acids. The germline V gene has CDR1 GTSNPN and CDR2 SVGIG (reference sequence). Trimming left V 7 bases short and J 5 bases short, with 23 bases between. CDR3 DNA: TGTGCCTCCGCCGGGTCGGGAGCTAGGCCCGAGACCCAGTACTTC. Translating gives CASAGSGARPETQYF.

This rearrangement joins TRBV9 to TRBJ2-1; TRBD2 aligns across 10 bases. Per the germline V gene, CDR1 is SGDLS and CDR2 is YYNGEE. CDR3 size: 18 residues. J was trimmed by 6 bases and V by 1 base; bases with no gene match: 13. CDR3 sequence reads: CASSVFPSGGVGTNEQFF. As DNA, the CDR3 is TGTGCCAGCAGCGTATTCCCCAGCGGGGGGGTTGGGACCAATGAGCAGTTCTTC.

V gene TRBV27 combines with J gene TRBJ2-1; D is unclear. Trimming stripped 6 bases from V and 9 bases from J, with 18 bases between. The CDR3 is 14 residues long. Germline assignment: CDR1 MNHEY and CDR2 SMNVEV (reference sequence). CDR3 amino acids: CASSRSQSSGEQFF. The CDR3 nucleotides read TGTGCCAGCAGCCGTAGCCAATCTTCGGGTGAGCAGTTCTTC.

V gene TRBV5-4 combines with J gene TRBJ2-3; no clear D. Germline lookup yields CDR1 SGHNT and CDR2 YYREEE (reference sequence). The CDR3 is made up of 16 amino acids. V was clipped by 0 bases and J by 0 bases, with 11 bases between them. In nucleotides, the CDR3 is TGTGCCAGCAGCTTGGATCGGGTCCCTAGCACAGATACGCAGTATTTT. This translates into CASSLDRVPSTDTQYF.

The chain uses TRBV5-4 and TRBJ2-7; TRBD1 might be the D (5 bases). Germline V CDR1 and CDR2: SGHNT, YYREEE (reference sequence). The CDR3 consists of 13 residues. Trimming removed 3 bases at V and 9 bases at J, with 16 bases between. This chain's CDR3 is CASSSDRPVGQYF. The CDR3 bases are TGTGCCAGCAGCTCCGACAGACCAGTAGGGCAGTACTTC. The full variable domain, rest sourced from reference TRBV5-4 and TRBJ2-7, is ETGVTQSPTHLIKTRGQQVTLRCSSQSGHNTVSWYQQALGQGPQFIFQYYREEENGRGNFPPRFSGLQFPNYSSELNVNALELDDSALYLCASSSDRPVGQYFGPGTRLTVT.

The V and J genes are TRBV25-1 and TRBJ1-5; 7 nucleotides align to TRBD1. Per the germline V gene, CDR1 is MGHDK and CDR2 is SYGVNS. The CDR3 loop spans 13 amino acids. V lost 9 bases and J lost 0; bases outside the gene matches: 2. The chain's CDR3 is CASGTVSNQPQHF. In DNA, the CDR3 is TGTGCCAGTGGGACAGTTAGCAATCAGCCCCAGCATTTT.

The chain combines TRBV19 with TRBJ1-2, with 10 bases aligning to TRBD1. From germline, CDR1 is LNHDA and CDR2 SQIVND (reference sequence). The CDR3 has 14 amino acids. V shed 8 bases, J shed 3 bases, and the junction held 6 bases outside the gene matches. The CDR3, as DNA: TGTGCCAGTCAGACAGGGGGCCGAGACTATGGCTACACCTTC. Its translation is CASQTGGRDYGYTF.

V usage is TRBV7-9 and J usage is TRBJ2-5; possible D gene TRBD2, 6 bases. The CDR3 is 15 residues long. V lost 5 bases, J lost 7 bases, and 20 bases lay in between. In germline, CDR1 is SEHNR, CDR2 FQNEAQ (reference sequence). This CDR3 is CASSLGTRDFGTQYF. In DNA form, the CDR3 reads TGTGCCAGCAGCCTGGGAACGCGGGATTTTGGGACCCAGTACTTC. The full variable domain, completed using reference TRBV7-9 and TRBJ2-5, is DTGVSQNPRHKITKRGQNVTFRCDPISEHNRLYWYRQTLGQGPEFLTYFQNEAQLEKSRLLSDRFSAERPKGSFSTLEIQRTEQGDSAMYLCASSLGTRDFGTQYFGPGTRLLVL.

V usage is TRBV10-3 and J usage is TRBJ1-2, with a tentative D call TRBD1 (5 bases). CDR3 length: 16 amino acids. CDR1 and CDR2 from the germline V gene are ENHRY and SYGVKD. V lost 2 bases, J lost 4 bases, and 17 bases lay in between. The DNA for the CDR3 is TGTGCCATCAGTGAGCCCCGGGGGGGTATCGGCTATGGCTACACCTTC. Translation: CAISEPRGGIGYGYTF.